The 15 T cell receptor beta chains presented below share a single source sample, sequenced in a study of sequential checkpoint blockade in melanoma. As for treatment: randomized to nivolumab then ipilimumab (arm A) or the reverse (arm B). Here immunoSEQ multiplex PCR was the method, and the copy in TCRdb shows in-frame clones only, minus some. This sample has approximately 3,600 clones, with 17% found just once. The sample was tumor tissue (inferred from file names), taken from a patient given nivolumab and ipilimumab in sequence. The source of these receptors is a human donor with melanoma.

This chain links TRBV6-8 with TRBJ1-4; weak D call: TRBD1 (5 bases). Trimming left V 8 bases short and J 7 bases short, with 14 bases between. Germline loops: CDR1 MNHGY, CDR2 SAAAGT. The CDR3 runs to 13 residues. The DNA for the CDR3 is TGTGCCAGCTGGAAGACAGAGGGTGAAAAACTGTTTTTT. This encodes CASWKTEGEKLFF.

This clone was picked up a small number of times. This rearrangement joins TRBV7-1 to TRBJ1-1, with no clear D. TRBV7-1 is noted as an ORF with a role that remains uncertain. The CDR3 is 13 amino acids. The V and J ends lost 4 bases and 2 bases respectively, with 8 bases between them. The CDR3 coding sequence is TGTGCCAGCAGCTTAAACGTTAACACTGAAGCTTTCTTT. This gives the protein CASSLNVNTEAFF.

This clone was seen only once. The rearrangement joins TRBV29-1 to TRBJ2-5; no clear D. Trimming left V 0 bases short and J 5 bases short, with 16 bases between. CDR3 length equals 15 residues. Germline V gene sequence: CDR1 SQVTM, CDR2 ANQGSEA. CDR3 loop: CSVEDPASIVETQYF. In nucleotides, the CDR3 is TGCAGCGTTGAAGATCCAGCCAGCATCGTTGAGACCCAGTACTTC.

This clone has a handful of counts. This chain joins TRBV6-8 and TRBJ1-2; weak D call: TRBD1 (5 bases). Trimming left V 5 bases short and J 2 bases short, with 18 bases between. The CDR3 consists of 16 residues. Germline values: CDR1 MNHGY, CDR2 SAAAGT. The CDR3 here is CASSGGRGTGNYGYTF. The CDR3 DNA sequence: TGTGCCAGCAGTGGGGGACGGGGAACTGGGAACTATGGCTACACCTTC.

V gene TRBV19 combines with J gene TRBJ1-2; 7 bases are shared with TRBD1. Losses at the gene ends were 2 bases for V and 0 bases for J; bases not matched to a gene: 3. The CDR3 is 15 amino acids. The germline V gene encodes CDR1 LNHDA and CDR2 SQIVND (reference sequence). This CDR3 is CASSILGTANYGYTF. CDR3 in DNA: TGTGCCAGTAGTATACTCGGGACAGCTAACTATGGCTACACCTTC.

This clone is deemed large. DNA of the CDR3: TGTGCCACCGGCGGTGAGAGTCCCGTACTCGGGTCCTATAATTCACCCCTCCACTTT. This gives the protein CATGGESPVLGSYNSPLHF. This chain uses TRBV15 with TRBJ1-6; D gene unclear. The CDR3 is 19 amino acids. CDR1 LNHNV and CDR2 YYDKDF come from the germline V gene (reference sequence). V was shortened by 8 bases and J by 1 base, with 24 bases between the two germline ends.

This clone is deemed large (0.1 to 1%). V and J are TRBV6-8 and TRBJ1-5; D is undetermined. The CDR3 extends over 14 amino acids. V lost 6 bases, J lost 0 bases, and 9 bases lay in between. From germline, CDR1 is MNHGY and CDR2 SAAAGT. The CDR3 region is CASSSLDSNQPQHF. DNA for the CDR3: TGTGCCAGCAGCTCACTTGATAGCAATCAGCCCCAGCATTTT.

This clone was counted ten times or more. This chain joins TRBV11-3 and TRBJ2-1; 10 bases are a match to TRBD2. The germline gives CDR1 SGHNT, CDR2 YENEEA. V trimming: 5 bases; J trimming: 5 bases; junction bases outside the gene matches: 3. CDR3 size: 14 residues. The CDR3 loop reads CASSNSGRNNEQFF. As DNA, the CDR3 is TGTGCCAGCAGCAATAGCGGGAGGAACAATGAGCAGTTCTTC.

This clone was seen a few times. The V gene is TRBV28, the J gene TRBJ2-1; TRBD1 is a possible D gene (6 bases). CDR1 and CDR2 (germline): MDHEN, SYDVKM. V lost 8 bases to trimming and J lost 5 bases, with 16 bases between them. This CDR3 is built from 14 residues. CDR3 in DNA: TGTGCCAGCTACCGGACAGCCTTGGACAATGAGCAGTTCTTC. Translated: CASYRTALDNEQFF.

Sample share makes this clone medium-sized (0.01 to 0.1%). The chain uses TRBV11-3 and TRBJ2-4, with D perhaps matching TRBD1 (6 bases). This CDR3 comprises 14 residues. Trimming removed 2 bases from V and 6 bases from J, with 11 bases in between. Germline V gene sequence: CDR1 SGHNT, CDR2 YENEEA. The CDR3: CASSLSGQSNIQYF. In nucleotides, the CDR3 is TGTGCCAGCAGCTTATCTGGACAGTCAAACATTCAGTACTTC. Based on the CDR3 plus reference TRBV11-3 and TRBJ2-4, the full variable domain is EAGVVQSPRYKIIEKKQPVAFWCNPISGHNTLYWYLQNLGQGPELLIRYENEEAVDDSQLPKDRFSAERLKGVDSTLKIQPAELGDSAVYLCASSLSGQSNIQYFGAGTRLSVL.

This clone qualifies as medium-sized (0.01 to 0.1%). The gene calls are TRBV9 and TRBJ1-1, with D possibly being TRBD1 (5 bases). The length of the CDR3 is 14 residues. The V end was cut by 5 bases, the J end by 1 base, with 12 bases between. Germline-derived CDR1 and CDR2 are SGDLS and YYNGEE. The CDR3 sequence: CASSESTGNTEAFF. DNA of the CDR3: TGTGCCAGCAGTGAATCTACAGGGAACACTGAAGCTTTCTTT.

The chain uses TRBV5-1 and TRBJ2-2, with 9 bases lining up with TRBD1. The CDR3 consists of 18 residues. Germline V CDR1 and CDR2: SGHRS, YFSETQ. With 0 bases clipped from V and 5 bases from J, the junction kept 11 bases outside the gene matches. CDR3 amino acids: CASSLGYGTGPKTGELFF. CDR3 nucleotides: TGCGCCAGCAGCTTGGGATACGGGACAGGGCCAAAGACCGGGGAGCTGTTTTTT.

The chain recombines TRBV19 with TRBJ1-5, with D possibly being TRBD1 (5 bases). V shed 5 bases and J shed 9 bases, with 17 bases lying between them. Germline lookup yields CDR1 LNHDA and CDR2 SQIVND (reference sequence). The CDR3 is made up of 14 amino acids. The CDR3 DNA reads TGTGCCAGTAGTGATACAGGTGAAATAGGGCCCCAGCATTTT. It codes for CASSDTGEIGPQHF.

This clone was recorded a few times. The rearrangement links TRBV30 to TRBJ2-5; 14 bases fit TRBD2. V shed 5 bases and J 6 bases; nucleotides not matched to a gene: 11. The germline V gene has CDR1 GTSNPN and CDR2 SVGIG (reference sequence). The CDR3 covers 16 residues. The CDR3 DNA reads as TGTGCCTGGGCATTGGGGACTAGCGGGAGAATGAAGACCCAGTACTTC. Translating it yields CAWALGTSGRMKTQYF. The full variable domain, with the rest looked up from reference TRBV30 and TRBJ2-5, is SQTIHQWPATLVQPVGSPLSLECTVEGTSNPNLYWYRQAAGRGLQLLFYSVGIGQISSEVPQNLSASRPQDRQFILSSKKLLLSDSGFYLCAWALGTSGRMKTQYFGPGTRLLVL.

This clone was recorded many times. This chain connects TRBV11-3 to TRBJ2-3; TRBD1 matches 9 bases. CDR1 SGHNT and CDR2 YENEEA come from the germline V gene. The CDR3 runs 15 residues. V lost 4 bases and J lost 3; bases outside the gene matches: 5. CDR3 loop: CASSSIGQGTDTQYF. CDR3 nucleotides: TGTGCCAGCAGCTCAATAGGACAGGGGACAGATACGCAGTATTTT.